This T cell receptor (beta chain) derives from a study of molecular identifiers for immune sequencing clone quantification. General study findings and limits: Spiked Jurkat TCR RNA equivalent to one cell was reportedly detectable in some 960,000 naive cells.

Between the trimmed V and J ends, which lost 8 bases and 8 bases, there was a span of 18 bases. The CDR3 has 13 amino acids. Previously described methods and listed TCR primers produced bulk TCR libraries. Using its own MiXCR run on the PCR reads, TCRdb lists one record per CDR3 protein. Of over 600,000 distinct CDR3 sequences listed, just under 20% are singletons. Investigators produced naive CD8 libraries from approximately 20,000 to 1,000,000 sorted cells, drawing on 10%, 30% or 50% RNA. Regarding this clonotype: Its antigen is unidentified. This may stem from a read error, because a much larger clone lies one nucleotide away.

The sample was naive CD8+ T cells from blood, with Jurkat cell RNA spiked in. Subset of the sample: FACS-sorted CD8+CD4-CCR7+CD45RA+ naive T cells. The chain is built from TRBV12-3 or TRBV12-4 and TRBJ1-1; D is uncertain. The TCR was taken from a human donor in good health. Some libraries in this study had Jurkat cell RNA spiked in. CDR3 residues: CASRRVGLIEAFF. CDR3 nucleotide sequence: TGTGCCAGCCGTCGGGTCGGGCTAATCGAAGCTTTCTTT.